Presented here are 22 T cell receptor beta chains from one specimen sequenced in a study of OX40 agonist ivuxolimab in advanced cancers. This table comes from immunoSEQ multiplex PCR, and its TCRdb copy is limited to in-frame clones, with some not included. The sample comprises approximately 100,000 clones, around 90% of which are singletons, and 1.5% to 2% rests with the top ten. The material was CD4+ or CD8+ T cells sorted from blood, obtained in a trial of the OX40 agonist ivuxolimab. The receptors originated from an adult with an advanced solid tumor such as melanoma, head and neck, liver or kidney cancer.

The chain has TRBV5-1 and TRBJ2-5; possible D gene TRBD1, 5 bases. Trimming took 6 bases from V and 5 from J, leaving 17 bases between them. Germline loops: CDR1 SGHRS, CDR2 YFSETQ. This CDR3 has 14 amino acids. CDR3 residues: CASTFRVKGETQYF. The CDR3, as DNA: TGCGCCAGCACTTTCCGAGTGAAGGGGGAGACCCAGTACTTC.

This rearrangement joins TRBV13 to TRBJ2-3, with a weak D call TRBD2 (5 bases). The germline gives CDR1 PRHDT, CDR2 FYEKMQ (reference sequence). There are 15 residues in the CDR3. The V end was cut by 3 bases, the J end by 4 bases, with 14 bases between. The CDR3 coding sequence is TGTGCCAGCAGCTTGGGAGTCCGGCGGGCAGATACGCAGTATTTT. Amino acid sequence: CASSLGVRRADTQYF.

The genes are TRBV6-6 and TRBJ1-1; D ambiguous. There are 13 residues in the CDR3. Germline V gene lookup returns CDR1 MNHNY and CDR2 SVGAGI (reference sequence). Between the trimmed V and J ends, which lost 2 bases and 1 base, there was a span of 5 bases. The CDR3, as DNA: TGTGCCAGCAGTTACACAGAGAACACTGAAGCTTTCTTT. Translation gives CASSYTENTEAFF.

The chain links TRBV6-5 to TRBJ1-1; D unresolved. This CDR3 is built from 13 residues. Germline V gene data show CDR1 as MNHEY and CDR2 as SVGAGI. V gave up 3 bases and J gave up 1 base, with 6 bases separating them. The CDR3 nucleotides read TGTGCCAGCAGTTATGACCAGAACACTGAAGCTTTCTTT. Amino acid sequence: CASSYDQNTEAFF.

The V call is TRBV6-1, the J call TRBJ1-1, with D maybe TRBD1 (6 bases). The CDR3 is 16 residues long. Trimming shortened V by 4 bases and J by 1 base, and 16 bases separated the two germline ends. Germline V lookup: CDR1 MNHNS, CDR2 SASEGT. The CDR3 region has the DNA TGTGCCAGCAGTGGGGTAGGGGGTAGTAAGAACACTGAAGCTTTCTTT. Translation gives CASSGVGGSKNTEAFF.

This clone was recorded only once. This sequence joins TRBV5-1 and TRBJ2-2; 10 bases agree with TRBD2. Per the germline V gene, CDR1 is SGHRS and CDR2 is YFSETQ. Trimming took 4 bases from V and 0 from J; bases not matched to a gene: 3. CDR3 length equals 16 residues. The CDR3 loop is CASSVLAGANTGELFF. CDR3 nucleotides: TGCGCCAGCAGCGTGCTAGCGGGAGCGAACACCGGGGAGCTGTTTTTT.

The CDR3 DNA reads TGTGCCAGCAGCCCGTTTGCTAGCGTCTTGAATGAGCAGTTCTTC. It is translated as CASSPFASVLNEQFF. V usage is TRBV7-3 and J usage is TRBJ2-1; D perhaps matches TRBD2 (6 bases). This CDR3 comprises 15 residues. The germline CDR1 and CDR2 sequences are SGHTA and FQGTGA. V lost 5 bases and J lost 7, with 18 bases in between.

The chain combines TRBV19 with TRBJ1-5; D uncertain. V was cut by 7 bases and J by 1 base, with 14 bases left in between. CDR3 length: 15 amino acids. CDR1 and CDR2 from the germline V gene are LNHDA and SQIVND (reference sequence). CDR3 loop: CASKEGQASNQPQHF. CDR3 nucleotides: TGTGCCAGTAAAGAAGGGCAAGCAAGCAATCAGCCCCAGCATTTT.

This clone was counted a single time. The rearrangement links TRBV30 to TRBJ2-1; D uncertain. Trimming took off 1 base at V and 0 bases at J, with 13 bases between the two ends. Germline lookup yields CDR1 GTSNPN and CDR2 SVGIG (reference sequence). The CDR3 loop spans 16 amino acids. The CDR3 sequence: CAWSGGSYNSYNEQFF. CDR3 DNA: TGTGCCTGGAGTGGTGGTAGCTACAACTCCTACAATGAGCAGTTCTTC.

The chain has TRBV29-1 and TRBJ2-3; 7 nucleotides line up with TRBD2. This CDR3 comprises 13 residues. Losses at the gene ends were 4 bases for V and 5 bases for J; bases not matched to a gene: 6. Germline V gene lookup returns CDR1 SQVTM and CDR2 ANQGSEA. The CDR3 DNA reads TGCAGCGTTGGTGCGGGAGTAGGAGATACGCAGTATTTT. Translation: CSVGAGVGDTQYF.

Only one count was recorded for this clone. This chain uses TRBV4-3 with TRBJ2-5; D gene uncertain. Trimming took off 4 bases at V and 3 bases at J, with 15 bases between the two ends. There are 15 residues in the CDR3. Per germline, CDR1 LGHNA and CDR2 YSLEER. The CDR3 nucleotides are TGCGCCAGCAGCCGTGGTTTCCAGGTCGAAGAGACCCAGTACTTC. Its protein product is CASSRGFQVEETQYF.

The genes are TRBV27 and TRBJ2-7, with TRBD2 matching 11 bases. The germline CDR1 and CDR2 sequences are MNHEY and SMNVEV (reference sequence). Trimming removed 6 bases from V and 7 bases from J; junction bases left unmatched: 11. CDR3 length: 15 residues. CDR3 sequence reads: CASRSGTSGMREQYF. CDR3 nucleotide sequence: TGTGCCAGCAGGTCGGGGACTAGCGGCATGAGGGAGCAGTACTTC.

The CDR3 nucleotides are TGTGCCAGCAGTGAAGCGCTTGGGGGTACAGCTTTCTTT. Translating gives CASSEALGGTAFF. The J gene is TRBJ1-1, the V gene TRBV2; perhaps TRBD1 as D (5 bases). Germline V lookup: CDR1 SNHLY, CDR2 FYNNEI. The CDR3 totals 13 residues. Trimming pared 0 bases from V and 10 bases from J, leaving 12 bases between. Complete variable domain (other parts from reference TRBV2 and TRBJ1-1): EPEVTQTPSHQVTQMGQEVILRCVPISNHLYFYWYRQILGQKVEFLVSFYNNEISEKSEIFDDQFSVERPDGSNFTLKIRSTKLEDSAMYFCASSEALGGTAFFGQGTRLTVV.

The rearrangement uses TRBV29-1 and TRBJ1-1; D unresolved. The V gene lost 5 bases and the J gene lost 0 bases, with 7 bases spanning the gap. The CDR3 sequence is 12 residues long. Germline V gene lookup returns CDR1 SQVTM and CDR2 ANQGSEA. The CDR3, as DNA: TGCAGCGTTTCTACTGTGAACACTGAAGCTTTCTTT. It is translated as CSVSTVNTEAFF.

J is TRBJ2-7 and V is TRBV27, with TRBD1 matching over 9 bases. V shed 7 bases, J shed 0 bases, and the junction held 1 base outside the gene matches. The CDR3 length is 13 residues. Germline CDR1 reads MNHEY; CDR2 reads SMNVEV (reference sequence). CDR3 residues: CASKGQGSYEQYF. CDR3 in DNA: TGTGCCAGCAAGGGACAGGGCTCCTACGAGCAGTACTTC.

The J gene is TRBJ2-3, the V gene TRBV7-9; 8 positions agree with TRBD2. V gave up 1 base and J gave up 10 bases; unmatched junction bases: 7. CDR3 length: 14 amino acids. Germline CDR1 reads SEHNR; CDR2 reads FQNEAQ (reference sequence). CDR3 sequence: CASSLGAGDRPQYF. The CDR3 DNA sequence: TGTGCCAGCAGCTTAGGAGCGGGAGACCGGCCGCAGTATTTT.

The chain links TRBV11-2 to TRBJ2-2; D is unresolved. Germline-derived CDR1 and CDR2 are SGHAT and FQNNGV. The CDR3 has 12 residues. V lost 3 bases to trimming and J lost 7 bases, with 6 bases between them. This CDR3 is CASSFLNGELFF. The CDR3 DNA sequence: TGTGCCAGCAGCTTCTTAAACGGGGAGCTGTTTTTT.

The chain links TRBV6-6 to TRBJ1-1; tentatively, D is TRBD1 (6 bases). The CDR3 is 12 residues long. In germline, CDR1 is MNHNY, CDR2 SVGAGI (reference sequence). Trimming cost V 8 bases and J 6 bases, with 13 bases left between them. This chain's CDR3 is CASLGGVPEAFF. The CDR3 DNA reads as TGTGCCAGCCTTGGGGGCGTACCTGAAGCTTTCTTT.

This chain uses TRBV11-2 with TRBJ1-5, with 8 bases matching TRBD1. J was trimmed by 2 bases and V by 2 bases; bases with no gene match: 5. The CDR3 covers 16 residues. CDR1 is SGHAT, CDR2 FQNNGV, per germline. CDR3: CASSLHPGQGNQPQHF. The DNA of the CDR3 is TGTGCCAGCAGCTTACACCCGGGACAGGGCAATCAGCCCCAGCATTTT.

V is TRBV5-1 and J is TRBJ1-4; D may be TRBD1 (6 bases). Trimming left V 2 bases short and J 3 bases short, with 11 bases between. The CDR3 runs to 15 residues. The germline CDR1 and CDR2 sequences are SGHRS and YFSETQ. The CDR3 DNA follows: TGCGCCAGCAGCTTAGACAGGACGTCTAATGAAAAACTGTTTTTT. Protein product: CASSLDRTSNEKLFF.

V and J are TRBV5-1 and TRBJ2-7; D possibly corresponds to TRBD1 (6 bases). V was shortened by 0 bases and J by 6 bases, with 13 bases between the two germline ends. CDR1 is SGHRS and CDR2 is YFSETQ in the germline V gene. The CDR3 is 14 amino acids. This CDR3 is CASSLGRTAGEQYF. CDR3 coding DNA: TGCGCCAGCAGCTTGGGACGGACAGCCGGCGAGCAGTACTTC.

The chain combines TRBV11-3 with TRBJ2-6; weak D call: TRBD2 (6 bases). V lost 2 bases to trimming and J lost 0 bases, with 14 bases between them. This CDR3 has 18 amino acids. Germline V gives CDR1 SGHNT, CDR2 YENEEA. In DNA form, the CDR3 reads TGTGCCAGCAGCTTAACCGGGGGTTACAGCTCTGGGGCCAACGTCCTGACTTTC. Its translation is CASSLTGGYSSGANVLTF.